Listed below are T cell receptor beta chains from one sample, sequenced in a study of post-analysis software for immune sequencing data. Each CDR3 protein gets one entry after TCRdb re-called the PCR reads with MiXCR. The sample carries hundreds of thousands of distinct CDR3 sequences, 25% to 30% recorded once. Material: blood. The receptors here all came from a girl aged 10-17 years with multiple sclerosis. Each CDR3 is given with its conserved first and last residue. Each record gives: D gene, V gene, clone size, J gene, CDR3 DNA, CDR3 protein. The D gene is left open where the match is weak. Only part of the rows carry a size: once, few, many, or a class if the clone is expanded.

.	TRBV4-2	.	TRBJ1-1	TGTGCCAGCAGCCAAGATGGGTGGAGGGAAGCTTTCTTT	CASSQDGWREAFF
.	TRBV5-1	once	TRBJ1-2	TGCGCCAGCAGCCCCCCGGACGGAGCTAACTATGGCTACACCTTC	CASSPPDGANYGYTF
TRBD2	TRBV4-3	.	TRBJ2-4	TGCGCCAGCAGCCAAGATTTGGGGGGAGGACTAGGGAAAAACATTCAGTACTTC	CASSQDLGGGLGKNIQYF
.	TRBV6-5	.	TRBJ2-7	TGTGCCAGCAGGCGACAGGACCGAGCCTACGAGCAGTACTTC	CASRRQDRAYEQYF
.	TRBV12-5	many	TRBJ2-3	TGTGCTAGTTTGGGGGTCGCAGATACGCAGTATTTT	CASLGVADTQYF
.	TRBV4-1	few	TRBJ2-3	TGCGCCAGCAGCCAAGCCCCCGGGCGGCCCGTCACAGATACGCAGTATTTT	CASSQAPGRPVTDTQYF
.	TRBV6-6	.	TRBJ1-1	TGTGCCGGCAACAGGGCAAAAGACACTGAAGCTTTCTTT	CAGNRAKDTEAFF
.	TRBV6-5	.	TRBJ1-2	TGTGCCAGCAGTTCGCCGACGGACCCAAAGGAAAACTATGGCTACACCTTC	CASSSPTDPKENYGYTF
.	TRBV12-3/TRBV12-4	few	TRBJ2-3	TGTGCCAGCAGTGACGGCGGGCCTAGCACAGATACGCAGTATTTT	CASSDGGPSTDTQYF
TRBD2	TRBV7-2	.	TRBJ2-1	TGTGCCAGCAGCCTTAGAACAATACGACTAGCGGGAGGGAATGAGCAGTTCTTC	CASSLRTIRLAGGNEQFF
.	TRBV5-1	.	TRBJ2-5	TGCGCCAGCAGCCGGAACAGTTACAATGAGCAGTACTTC	CASSRNSYNEQYF
.	TRBV5-1	.	TRBJ2-1	TGCGCCAGCAGCTTGTCCCCCATCAATGGGCAGTTCTTC	CASSLSPINGQFF
TRBD1	TRBV7-2	.	TRBJ2-3	TGTGCCAGCAGCTCACGACCCGGGACAGGGGCAGATACGCAGTATTTT	CASSSRPGTGADTQYF
TRBD2	TRBV28	once	TRBJ2-1	TGTGCCAGCAGTCCGCTGGCAGGACTAGCGGGAGGTCATGAGCAGTTCTTC	CASSPLAGLAGGHEQFF
.	TRBV28	few	TRBJ2-6	TGTGCCAGCAGGGAACAGGGCTCGGCTGGGGCCAACGTCCTGACTTTC	CASREQGSAGANVLTF
TRBD1	TRBV6-6	.	TRBJ2-4	TGTGCCAGCCGAATCGCAGACGGACAGGGCAAAAACATTCAGTACTTC	CASRIADGQGKNIQYF
.	TRBV27	.	TRBJ2-3	TGTGCCAGCAGTTTCATGGGGGACACGCAGTATTTT	CASSFMGDTQYF
.	TRBV6-5	few	TRBJ1-2	TGTGCCAGCAGTTACCACACGGCGCTTAGGGCGGGATCCTATGGCTACACCTTC	CASSYHTALRAGSYGYTF
.	TRBV3-1	few	TRBJ2-1	TGTGCCAGCAGCCAAGACGCTAGGGGCAATGAGCAGTTCTTC	CASSQDARGNEQFF
.	TRBV5-6	.	TRBJ2-5	TGTGCCAGCAGCTTGCGACAGCCAAATCTCCAGTACTTC	CASSLRQPNLQYF
.	TRBV20-1	.	TRBJ1-1	TGCAGTGCCGATCCGGGACGGGGGAGCGCTGAAGCTTTCTTT	CSADPGRGSAEAFF
.	TRBV20-1	many	TRBJ2-1	TGCAGTGCTAGGCGGGCGGAGGGCCTGAATGAGCAGTTCTTC	CSARRAEGLNEQFF
.	TRBV12-3/TRBV12-4	many	TRBJ2-5	TGTGCCAGCAGCGCGCGCGGTGGAGAGACCCAGTACTTC	CASSARGGETQYF
.	TRBV5-5	few	TRBJ1-4	TGTGCCAGGGACGGGCGGATCAATGAAAAACTGTTTTTT	CARDGRINEKLFF
.	TRBV24-1	.	TRBJ2-5	TGTGCCACCAGTCGCGGCGAGTACCAAGAGACCCAGTACTTC	CATSRGEYQETQYF
.	TRBV7-9	.	TRBJ2-1	TGTGCCAGCAGCCCGGGCGGGGAAGGGTCCTACAATGAGCAGTTCTTC	CASSPGGEGSYNEQFF
.	TRBV6-1	few	TRBJ1-4	TGTGCCAGCCATAGACAGGAAAGGGAAAAACTGTTTTTT	CASHRQEREKLFF
TRBD2	TRBV12-3/TRBV12-4	.	TRBJ2-1	TGTGCCAGCAGTTTAAGACGGGAGGACTACAATGAGCAGTTCTTC	CASSLRREDYNEQFF
.	TRBV25-1	.	TRBJ1-1	TGTGCCAGCAGCGCTACCGGCTACACTGAAGCTTTCTTT	CASSATGYTEAFF
.	TRBV7-2	few	TRBJ1-5	TGTGCCAGCAGCTTAAATTTGGACGGGTCTTGGAGCAATCAGCCCCAGCATTTT	CASSLNLDGSWSNQPQHF
.	TRBV5-6	.	TRBJ1-4	TGTGCCAGCAGCCACGACGCTTTGGGTGAAAAACTGTTTTTT	CASSHDALGEKLFF
.	TRBV25-1	few	TRBJ1-2	TGTGCCAGCAGTGGAGCCGCTTACCATAACTATGGCTACACCTTC	CASSGAAYHNYGYTF
.	TRBV7-2	few	TRBJ2-7	TGTGCCAGCAGCTTAGAAGGGACGTTGAGCGAGCAGTACTTC	CASSLEGTLSEQYF
.	TRBV7-2	.	TRBJ2-5	TGTGCCAGCAGCTTCGGCAGGGCCCAAGAGACCCAGTACTTC	CASSFGRAQETQYF
TRBD1	TRBV7-6	.	TRBJ2-7	TGTGCCAGCAGCTCAGGGACAGGGGGGGGTTACGAGCAGTACTTC	CASSSGTGGGYEQYF
.	TRBV14	.	TRBJ1-2	TGTGCCAGCAGCCAATCCCACAGTTTATTGACAGGCTACACCTTC	CASSQSHSLLTGYTF
.	TRBV10-3	.	TRBJ1-2	TGTGCCACCACGGGCCTCACTGCTAACTATGGCTACACCTTC	CATTGLTANYGYTF
TRBD2	TRBV20-1	few	TRBJ2-7	TGCAGTGCCACCAATCTAGCGGGAGGGCCCTACGAGCAGTACTTC	CSATNLAGGPYEQYF
.	TRBV14	.	TRBJ1-1	TGTGCCAGCAGCCAAGTTGTCACACAGAGGAAGGCTTTCTTT	CASSQVVTQRKAFF
TRBD1	TRBV4-3	many	TRBJ2-7	TGCGCCAGCAGCCAAGAAGCCAGGGGGCGCTACGAGCAGTACTTC	CASSQEARGRYEQYF
TRBD1	TRBV20-1	.	TRBJ1-5	TGCAGTGCTAGAGACCGGGACAGGGGTTCCCATCAGCCCCAGCATTTT	CSARDRDRGSHQPQHF
TRBD1	TRBV4-1	few	TRBJ1-2	TGCGCCAGCAGCCAATGGACCGGGACAGGCTATGGCTACACCTTC	CASSQWTGTGYGYTF
.	TRBV20-1	many	TRBJ2-1	TGCAGTGCTCCAGACCAGCTGGGTGTTCAGAATGAGCAGTTCTTC	CSAPDQLGVQNEQFF
TRBD2	TRBV20-1	.	TRBJ2-1	TGCAGCGCGGGACTAGCGGGAGGGAACTATGAGCAGTTCTTC	CSAGLAGGNYEQFF
.	TRBV5-5	.	TRBJ2-1	TGTGCCAGCAGCTTCTCGGACGCTCGCTCCTACAATGAGCAGGTCTTC	CASSFSDARSYNEQVF
.	TRBV4-2	.	TRBJ1-1	TGTGCCAGCAGCCAAGCGTCGATCACTGAAGCTTTCTTT	CASSQASITEAFF
.	TRBV4-3	few	TRBJ2-1	TGCGCCAGCAGCCAAGGGGGGTCAACCTACAATGAGCAGTTCTTC	CASSQGGSTYNEQFF
TRBD2	TRBV7-2	few	TRBJ2-3	TGTGCCAGCAGCTTAGACGGGGCTAGCGGGGGGAATACGCAGTATTTT	CASSLDGASGGNTQYF
.	TRBV6-4	.	TRBJ2-6	TGTGCCAGCAGTCCACAGCTGGGGGCCAACGTCCTGACTTTC	CASSPQLGANVLTF
TRBD1	TRBV20-1	.	TRBJ2-3	TGCAGTGCTAAGTCGCCCGGACAGGGTTTCACAGATACGCAGTATTTT	CSAKSPGQGFTDTQYF
.	TRBV6-6	.	TRBJ1-1	TGTGCCAGCACCCCGGCCAACTTCAGGGTAGGCACTGAAGCTTTCTTT	CASTPANFRVGTEAFF
TRBD1	TRBV5-1	.	TRBJ1-4	TGCGCCAGCAGCTTGGACAGGGGGCGAAATGAAAAACTGTTTTTT	CASSLDRGRNEKLFF
.	TRBV9	.	TRBJ2-1	TGTGCCAGCAGCGAGGGGACTCCTTGGTATGAGCAGTTCTTC	CASSEGTPWYEQFF
TRBD1	TRBV7-9	few	TRBJ1-5	TGTGCCAGCAGCCTAGGGGACAGAAGGAATCAGCCCCAGCATTTT	CASSLGDRRNQPQHF